Shown below are 15 T cell receptor beta chains from a single sample sequenced in a study of immune evolution from preneoplasia to lung adenocarcinoma. Repertoires were generated with immunoSEQ multiplex PCR, while TCRdb's copy carries only in-frame clones and drops some. The repertoire consists of thousands of clones, with 70% to 80% occurring once and the leading ten covering around 7.9%. The material sequenced was FFPE atypical adenomatous hyperplasia tissue from the lung. The subset is: atypical adenomatous hyperplasia (AAH), lung preneoplasia. All receptors derive from a donor at least 70 years old with lung adenocarcinoma. Some clones in this sample may be carry-over from other donors' samples.

The genes are TRBV5-5 and TRBJ1-2; perhaps TRBD1 as D (5 bases). Trimming removed 2 bases from V and 8 bases from J, with 16 bases in between. This CDR3 has 14 amino acids. In germline, CDR1 is SGHKS, CDR2 YYEKEE (reference sequence). CDR3 DNA: TGTGCCAGCAGCTTTTGGGGGTCGCTATACGGCTACACCTTC. Protein product: CASSFWGSLYGYTF.

The rearrangement uses TRBV19 and TRBJ2-6; 8 bases match TRBD2. Per the germline V gene, CDR1 is LNHDA and CDR2 is SQIVND (reference sequence). V lost 5 bases, J lost 11 bases, and 5 bases stayed unmatched. The CDR3 is made up of 13 amino acids. The CDR3: CASSPGRGYVLTF. In nucleotides, the CDR3 is TGTGCCAGTAGTCCCGGGAGGGGTTACGTCCTGACTTTC.

This chain uses TRBV5-5 with TRBJ2-7; 7 nucleotides agree with TRBD2. This CDR3 is built from 15 residues. CDR1 and CDR2 from the germline V gene are SGHKS and YYEKEE (reference sequence). After removal of 4 bases from V and 7 bases from J, the junction contained 14 bases not matched to a gene. The CDR3 is CASSPGWGGAREQYF. In DNA form, the CDR3 reads TGTGCCAGCAGCCCGGGCTGGGGAGGGGCAAGGGAGCAGTACTTC. The whole variable domain, filled in from reference TRBV5-5 and TRBJ2-7, reads DAGVTQSPTHLIKTRGQQVTLRCSPISGHKSVSWYQQVLGQGPQFIFQYYEKEERGRGNFPDRFSARQFPNYSSELNVNALLLGDSALYLCASSPGWGGAREQYFGPGTRLTVT.

This clone was counted between two and nine times. CDR3 loop: CASSVDLAQETQYF. In DNA form, the CDR3 reads TGTGCCAGCAGCGTAGACTTGGCACAAGAGACCCAGTACTTC. The genes are TRBV9 and TRBJ2-5; D not certain. Between the trimmed V and J ends, which lost 0 bases and 2 bases, there was a span of 8 bases. The CDR3 is 14 amino acids. CDR1 is SGDLS, CDR2 YYNGEE, per germline.

In DNA form, the CDR3 reads TGTGCCAGCAGTGAAGCAGGGTATGGGAACACCATATATTTT. This encodes CASSEAGYGNTIYF. The genes are TRBV2 and TRBJ1-3; D is uncertain. Germline V gene sequence: CDR1 SNHLY, CDR2 FYNNEI. V lost 0 bases and J lost 7, with 10 bases in between. CDR3 size: 14 residues.

J is TRBJ1-4 and V is TRBV5-6; unclear D gene. With 3 bases removed from V and 7 bases from J, the gap between germline ends came to 10 bases. This CDR3 spans 13 amino acids. Germline lookup yields CDR1 SGHDT and CDR2 YYEEEE. In DNA, the CDR3 is TGTGCCAGCAGCTCCACCCGGGGTGAAAAACTGTTTTTT. This encodes CASSSTRGEKLFF.

This sequence joins TRBV9 and TRBJ2-5; the match to TRBD1 covers 7 bases. Unmatched junction bases numbered 9, after V lost 3 bases and J lost 4 bases. The CDR3 has 15 amino acids. Germline V lookup: CDR1 SGDLS, CDR2 YYNGEE. In DNA, the CDR3 is TGTGCCAGCAGCGCTAACAGGGGTGTGCGAGAGACCCAGTACTTC. Its protein is CASSANRGVRETQYF.

Details on this clone: Germline is not matched at one junction end, which may reflect a read error. V gene TRBV30 combines with J gene TRBJ1-2, with D uncertain. The CDR3 has 13 residues. The V gene's germline CDR1 is GTSNPN and CDR2 SVGIG (reference sequence). DNA for the CDR3: TGTGCCTGGTCTAGACGCCTTGAGACTACACCATCCTTC. As protein: CAWSRRLETTPSF.

The rearrangement links TRBV7-3 to TRBJ1-1; D call uncertain. Germline-derived CDR1 and CDR2 are SGHTA and FQGTGA. The CDR3 is 13 amino acids. The V end lost 2 bases, the J end lost 1 base, and 5 bases lay between the germline ends. The CDR3 DNA follows: TGTGCCAGCAGCTTACAGCAGAACACTGAAGCTTTCTTT. The encoded protein is CASSLQQNTEAFF.

The chain links TRBV4-1 to TRBJ2-5, with TRBD2 as a possible D gene (5 bases). Near its end, the DNA agrees better with TRBJ2-7, so the J call may be wrong. The CDR3 has 15 residues. Germline V gives CDR1 MGHRA, CDR2 YSYEKL. The DNA of the CDR3 is TGCGCCAGCAGCCCCAAGGACGGGGTGTCGGGCGAGCAGTACTTC. Its protein product is CASSPKDGVSGEQYF.

This clone was picked up one time. V usage is TRBV7-2 and J usage is TRBJ2-3; D gene ambiguous. V gave up 1 base and J gave up 5 bases, with 7 bases separating them. The CDR3 contains 13 residues. Germline CDR1 SGHTA, CDR2 FQGNSA. The CDR3 coding sequence is TGTGCCAGCAGCTTAGGGGTGGGAGATACGCAGTATTTT. Translated, it gives CASSLGVGDTQYF.

This clone occurred a few times. The J gene is TRBJ2-3, the V gene TRBV9; 10 bases align to TRBD2. V was pared by 7 bases and J by 5 bases, with 10 bases of the junction left unmatched. Germline V CDR1 and CDR2: SGDLS, YYNGEE. CDR3 length: 15 residues. CDR3 DNA sequence: TGTGCCAGCGGAACAGCGGGAGGGCCCGGAGATACGCAGTATTTT. Residues: CASGTAGGPGDTQYF. Looking up the rest from reference TRBV9 and TRBJ2-3 gives the full variable domain: DSGVTQTPKHLITATGQRVTLRCSPRSGDLSVYWYQQSLDQGLQFLIQYYNGEERAKGNILERFSAQQFPDLHSELNLSSLELGDSALYFCASGTAGGPGDTQYFGPGTRLTVL.

This clone occurred a few times. The CDR3 DNA is TGTGCCAGCAGTTACTCGCCGTCGGACTATGGCTACACCTTC. Translated, it gives CASSYSPSDYGYTF. The rearrangement joins TRBV6-5 to TRBJ1-2; no clear D. The V gene's germline CDR1 is MNHEY and CDR2 SVGAGI. V was pared by 0 bases and J by 3 bases, with 8 bases between. The CDR3 runs to 14 residues.

The chain carries TRBV5-4 and TRBJ2-3; D is possibly TRBD2 (6 bases). Germline assignment: CDR1 SGHNT and CDR2 YYREEE (reference sequence). V lost 1 base, J lost 7 bases, and 19 bases lay in between. CDR3 size: 16 residues. The CDR3, as DNA: TGTGCCAGCAGCTTGCAAGCGGGTGTTCAGGGTAATACGCAGTATTTT. This translates into CASSLQAGVQGNTQYF. The whole variable domain, filled in from reference TRBV5-4 and TRBJ2-3, reads ETGVTQSPTHLIKTRGQQVTLRCSSQSGHNTVSWYQQALGQGPQFIFQYYREEENGRGNFPPRFSGLQFPNYSSELNVNALELDDSALYLCASSLQAGVQGNTQYFGPGTRLTVL.

The V gene is TRBV19, the J gene TRBJ2-2; TRBD1 matches 10 bases. The CDR3 consists of 15 residues. CDR1 and CDR2 (germline): LNHDA, SQIVND (reference sequence). The V gene end was trimmed by 6 bases and the J gene end by 0 bases; junction bases not matched to a gene: 1. CDR3 sequence: CASRTGGPNTGELFF. The CDR3 region has the DNA TGTGCCAGTAGGACAGGGGGCCCGAACACCGGGGAGCTGTTTTTT.